These 13 T cell receptor beta chains were sequenced from one sample in a study of T cells in Graves' hyperthyroidism and ophthalmopathy. Regions amplified from RNA transcripts were the TCR beta CDR3 regions. HTBI primers drove first-round RT-PCR of the TCR CDR3. TCRdb recomputed calls from the multiplex PCR reads with MiXCR, one row per CDR3 protein. The table lists under 350,000 distinct CDR3 sequences, about 17% of them singletons, with approximately 57% in the top ten. The sequencing sample was made of blood. The source of these receptors is a woman aged 55-70 years with Graves' ophthalmopathy.

This clonotype was counted many times. This rearrangement joins TRBV11-2 to TRBJ2-2; D call uncertain. This CDR3 region has 16 residues. Trimming cost V 5 bases and J 1 base, with 14 bases left between them. From germline, CDR1 is SGHAT and CDR2 FQNNGV. The CDR3 bases are TGTGCCAGCAGCCCTTTCATTGACGGGAACACCGGGGAGCTGTTTTTT. It is translated as CASSPFIDGNTGELFF.

At least ten counts were recorded for this clonotype. The rearrangement links TRBV7-2 to TRBJ2-7; 9 bases map to TRBD1. The CDR3 runs to 15 residues. CDR1 is SGHTA, CDR2 FQGNSA, per germline. The V gene end was trimmed by 2 bases and the J gene end by 7 bases; junction bases not matched to a gene: 9. CDR3 in DNA: TGTGCCAGCAGCTTATATGACAGGGGGTTGGGGGAGCAGTACTTC. This sequence encodes CASSLYDRGLGEQYF.

This clonotype was counted between two and nine times. As DNA, the CDR3 is TGTGCCAGCAGCAACAGGGATGAAAAACTGTTTTTT. This gives the protein CASSNRDEKLFF. The rearrangement links TRBV28 to TRBJ1-4; D might be TRBD1 (6 bases). Between the trimmed V and J ends, which lost 6 bases and 6 bases, there was a span of 8 bases. Germline CDR1 is MDHEN and CDR2 is SYDVKM. The CDR3 consists of 12 residues.

CDR3 sequence: CASSRGGGMYNEQFF. The CDR3 coding sequence is TGTGCCAGCAGCCGAGGCGGGGGAATGTACAATGAGCAGTTCTTC. The chain combines TRBV14 with TRBJ2-1; 7 bases map to TRBD2. Germline lookup yields CDR1 SGHDN and CDR2 FVKESK. The CDR3 totals 15 residues. After removal of 4 bases from V and 4 bases from J, the junction contained 7 bases not matched to a gene.

This clonotype was seen at least ten times. The CDR3 region has the DNA TGTGCCAGCAGCCATGATTTCCGGGTGAACCAGCCCCAGCATTTT. Protein sequence: CASSHDFRVNQPQHF. The chain joins TRBV3-1 to TRBJ1-5; D unclear. The CDR3 totals 15 residues. The germline V and J ends were trimmed by 3 bases and 7 bases, with 16 bases remaining between them. From germline, CDR1 is LGHDT and CDR2 YNNKEL (reference sequence).

Many counts were recorded for this clonotype. J is TRBJ2-3 and V is TRBV7-2; D is ambiguous. CDR1 and CDR2 from the germline V gene are SGHTA and FQGNSA. This CDR3 has 13 amino acids. V lost 5 bases and J lost 1, with 7 bases in between. CDR3 residues: CASSVRGTDTQYF. The CDR3 region has the DNA TGTGCCAGCAGCGTCCGGGGCACAGATACGCAGTATTTT.

This clonotype was observed a handful of times. The chain combines TRBV19 with TRBJ2-5, with D perhaps matching TRBD2 (5 bases). The CDR3 spans 13 residues. CDR1 and CDR2 (germline): LNHDA, SQIVND (reference sequence). Trimming pared 3 bases from V and 5 bases from J, leaving 10 bases between. CDR3 amino acids: CASSIQRRETQYF. CDR3 in DNA: TGTGCCAGTAGTATCCAGCGGAGGGAGACCCAGTACTTC.

This clonotype was seen ten or more times. This rearrangement joins TRBV11-2 to TRBJ2-7; 8 nucleotides line up with TRBD2. This CDR3 has 15 amino acids. J lost 1 base, V lost 2 bases, and 4 bases had no gene match. Germline CDR1 is SGHAT and CDR2 is FQNNGV. This CDR3 reads CASSLIASGSYEQYF. DNA for the CDR3: TGTGCCAGCAGCTTAATAGCTAGCGGGTCCTACGAGCAGTACTTC. Together with reference TRBV11-2 and TRBJ2-7, the CDR3 gives the full variable domain: EAGVAQSPRYKIIEKRQSVAFWCNPISGHATLYWYQQILGQGPKLLIQFQNNGVVDDSQLPKDRFSAERLKGVDSTLKIQPAKLEDSAVYLCASSLIASGSYEQYFGPGTRLTVT.

This clonotype was seen many times. The gene calls are TRBV2 and TRBJ1-2; D uncertain. The ends were cut back, 8 bases at V and 6 bases at J, with 13 bases in the middle. The CDR3 consists of 12 residues. Germline V CDR1 and CDR2: SNHLY, FYNNEI. In DNA form, the CDR3 reads TGTGCCAGCGCGACACCCCCCAATGGCTACACCTTC. This translates into CASATPPNGYTF.

This chain joins TRBV11-2 and TRBJ2-7, with D perhaps TRBD1 or TRBD2 (7 bases each). The CDR3 runs to 12 residues. Germline V lookup: CDR1 SGHAT, CDR2 FQNNGV. V lost 5 bases to trimming and J lost 6 bases, with 11 bases between them. The CDR3, as DNA: TGTGCCAGCAGCGCCAGGGGGGGCGAGCAGTACTTC. Protein: CASSARGGEQYF.

This sequence joins TRBV12-3 or TRBV12-4 and TRBJ1-2; the match to TRBD1 covers 7 bases. The CDR3 spans 15 residues. V lost 5 bases and J lost 4; bases outside the gene matches: 10. The CDR3 here is CASSLYGAGGYGYTF. The CDR3 bases are TGTGCCAGCAGTCTTTACGGGGCAGGGGGCTATGGCTACACCTTC.

This clonotype showed up just a few times. This chain links TRBV24-1 with TRBJ2-3; no clear D. This CDR3 is built from 12 residues. Germline CDR1 reads KGHDR; CDR2 reads SFDVKD. Trimming removed 9 bases from V and 4 bases from J, with 10 bases in between. Written as DNA, the CDR3 is TGTGCCACCGCTGGCAGTGCAGATACGCAGTATTTT. Translated, it gives CATAGSADTQYF.

There are many counts of this clonotype. This chain connects TRBV12-3 or TRBV12-4 to TRBJ2-1, with 11 bases aligning to TRBD2. V shed 7 bases, J shed 3 bases, and the junction held 5 bases outside the gene matches. There are 15 residues in the CDR3. This chain's CDR3 is CASTPTSGVYNEQFF. The DNA of the CDR3 is TGTGCCAGCACCCCGACTAGCGGGGTCTACAATGAGCAGTTCTTC.